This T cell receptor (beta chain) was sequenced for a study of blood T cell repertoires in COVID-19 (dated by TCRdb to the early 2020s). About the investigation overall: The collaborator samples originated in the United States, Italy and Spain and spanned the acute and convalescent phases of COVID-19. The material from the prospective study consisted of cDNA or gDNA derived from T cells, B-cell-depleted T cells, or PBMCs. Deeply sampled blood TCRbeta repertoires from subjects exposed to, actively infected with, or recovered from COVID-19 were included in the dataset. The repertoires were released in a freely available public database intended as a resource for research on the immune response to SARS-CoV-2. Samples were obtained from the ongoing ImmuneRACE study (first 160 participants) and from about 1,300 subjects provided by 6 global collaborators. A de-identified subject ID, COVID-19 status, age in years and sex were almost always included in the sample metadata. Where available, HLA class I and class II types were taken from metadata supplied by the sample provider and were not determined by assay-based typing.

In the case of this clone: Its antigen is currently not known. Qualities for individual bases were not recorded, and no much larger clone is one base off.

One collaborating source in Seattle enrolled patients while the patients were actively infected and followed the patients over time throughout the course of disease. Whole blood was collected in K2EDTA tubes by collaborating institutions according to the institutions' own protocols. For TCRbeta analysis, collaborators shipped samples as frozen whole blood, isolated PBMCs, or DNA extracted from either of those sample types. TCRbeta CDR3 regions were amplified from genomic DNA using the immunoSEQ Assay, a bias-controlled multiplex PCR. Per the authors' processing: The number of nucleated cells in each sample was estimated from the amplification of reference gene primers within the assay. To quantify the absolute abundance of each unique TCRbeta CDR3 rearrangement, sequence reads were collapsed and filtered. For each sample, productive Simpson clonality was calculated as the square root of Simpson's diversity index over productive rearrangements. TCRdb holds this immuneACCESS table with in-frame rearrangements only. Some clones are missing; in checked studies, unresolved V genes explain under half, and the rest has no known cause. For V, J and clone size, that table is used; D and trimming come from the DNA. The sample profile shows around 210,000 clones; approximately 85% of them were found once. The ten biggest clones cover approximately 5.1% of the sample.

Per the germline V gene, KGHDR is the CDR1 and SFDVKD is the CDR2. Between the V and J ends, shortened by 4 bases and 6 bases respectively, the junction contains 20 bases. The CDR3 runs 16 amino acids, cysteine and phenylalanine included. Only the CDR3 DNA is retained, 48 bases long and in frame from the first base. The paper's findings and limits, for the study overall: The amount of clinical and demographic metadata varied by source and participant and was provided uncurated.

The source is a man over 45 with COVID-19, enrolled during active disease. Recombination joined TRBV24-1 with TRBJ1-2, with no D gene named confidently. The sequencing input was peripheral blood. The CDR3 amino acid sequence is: CATSDPTLEWVNGYTF. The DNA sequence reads TGTGCCACCAGTGACCCGACACTCGAGTGGGTTAATGGCTACACCTTC.